This T cell receptor beta chain is drawn from a study of T cell changes during pregnancy in multiple sclerosis. Only in-frame clones appear in the TCRdb table, and some are missing; sequencing was by immunoSEQ multiplex PCR. In the table there are around 20,000 clones, over 75% of which are singletons. V lost 1 base, J lost 4 bases, and 16 bases lay in between. This CDR3 contains 16 residues. The germline V gene has CDR1 MNHEY and CDR2 SMNVEV (reference sequence). This clonotype was sampled from a female donor in good health, enrolled as a control in a pregnancy study. Sequencing was performed on CD8+ T cells from peripheral blood mononuclear cells, taken after pregnancy. The rearrangement links TRBV27 to TRBJ1-1; TRBD1 is a possible D gene (5 bases). CDR3 nucleotides: TGTGCCAGCAGTTTATTCGGGGGGATTAGGGGCACTGAAGCTTTCTTT. It specifies CASSLFGGIRGTEAFF.